The TCR beta chain described here comes from a study of radiotherapy plus CTLA-4 blockade in lung cancer. General study points: Expansion in blood of tumor-derived TCR clones was seen after radiotherapy plus ipilimumab.

Enrolled patients, whose metastatic non-small-cell lung cancer was chemo-refractory, received focal radiation plus CTLA-4 blockade with ipilimumab. To note about this clone: No antigen is known for it.

TCRdb's copy holds only in-frame clones and misses some; the assay was immunoSEQ multiplex PCR. The sample contains more than 95,000 clones, roughly 74% of which appear only once. The TCR originated in a human donor with non-small cell lung cancer who had a partial response to radiotherapy plus ipilimumab. Some clones in this sample may be carry-over from other donors' samples. The sample here was peripheral blood, taken from a patient treated with radiotherapy plus ipilimumab.

The CDR3 DNA reads TGTGCCAGTAGTGTCGCCCGGGGGATGGAGACCCAGTACTTC. It specifies CASSVARGMETQYF. The chain links TRBV19 to TRBJ2-5, with a tentative D call TRBD2 (6 bases). The CDR3 is 14 amino acids. In germline, CDR1 is LNHDA, CDR2 SQIVND (reference sequence). V dropped 5 bases and J dropped 5 bases, with 15 bases sitting between them.